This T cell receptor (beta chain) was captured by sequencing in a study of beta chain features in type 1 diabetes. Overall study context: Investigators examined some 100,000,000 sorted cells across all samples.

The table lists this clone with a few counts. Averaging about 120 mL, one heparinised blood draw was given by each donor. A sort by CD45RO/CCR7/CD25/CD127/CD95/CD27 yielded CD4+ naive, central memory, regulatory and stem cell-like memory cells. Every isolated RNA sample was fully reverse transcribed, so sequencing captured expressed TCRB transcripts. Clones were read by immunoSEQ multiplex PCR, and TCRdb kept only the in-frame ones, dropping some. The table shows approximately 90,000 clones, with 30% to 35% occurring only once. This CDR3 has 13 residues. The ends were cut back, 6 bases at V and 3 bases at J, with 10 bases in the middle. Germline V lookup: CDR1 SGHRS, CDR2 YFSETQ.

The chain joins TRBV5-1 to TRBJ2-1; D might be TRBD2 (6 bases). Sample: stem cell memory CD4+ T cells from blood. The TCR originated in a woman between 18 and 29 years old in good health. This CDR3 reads CASTAGNYNEQFF. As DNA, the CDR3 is TGCGCCAGCACGGCGGGGAACTACAATGAGCAGTTCTTC.